This TCR beta chain was identified in a study of T cells in Graves' hyperthyroidism and ophthalmopathy. This CDR3 region has 15 residues. Germline trimming cut 1 base from V and 7 bases from J; bases unmatched to any gene: 6. Germline V gene sequence: CDR1 LGHDT, CDR2 YNNKEL (reference sequence). Patients were aged 18 to 65, had disease duration under 2 months, and had newly diagnosed hyperthyroidism. Lactation, pregnancy, other autoimmune disease or uncontrolled infection led to exclusion of patients. This clonotype showed up many times. As yet, its antigen is unknown. Researchers amplified the TCR beta CDR3 regions from RNA transcripts. With the HTBI primer set, the TCR CDR3 went through a first round of RT-PCR. TCRdb analysed the multiplex PCR reads with MiXCR anew, one entry per CDR3 protein. In the table there are about 270,000 distinct CDR3 sequences, roughly 15% of which are singletons. Whole-study findings and limits: Within blood appeared most thyroid clonotypes that had expanded above 0.001.

The sample consisted of blood. This receptor was obtained from a woman in her forties or fifties with Graves' hyperthyroidism that later progressed to Graves' ophthalmopathy. The chain recombines TRBV3-1 with TRBJ1-4; 7 nucleotides align to TRBD1. The CDR3: CASSQAGTDPEKLFF. The DNA of the CDR3 is TGTGCCAGCAGCCAAGCCGGGACAGACCCTGAAAAACTGTTTTTT.